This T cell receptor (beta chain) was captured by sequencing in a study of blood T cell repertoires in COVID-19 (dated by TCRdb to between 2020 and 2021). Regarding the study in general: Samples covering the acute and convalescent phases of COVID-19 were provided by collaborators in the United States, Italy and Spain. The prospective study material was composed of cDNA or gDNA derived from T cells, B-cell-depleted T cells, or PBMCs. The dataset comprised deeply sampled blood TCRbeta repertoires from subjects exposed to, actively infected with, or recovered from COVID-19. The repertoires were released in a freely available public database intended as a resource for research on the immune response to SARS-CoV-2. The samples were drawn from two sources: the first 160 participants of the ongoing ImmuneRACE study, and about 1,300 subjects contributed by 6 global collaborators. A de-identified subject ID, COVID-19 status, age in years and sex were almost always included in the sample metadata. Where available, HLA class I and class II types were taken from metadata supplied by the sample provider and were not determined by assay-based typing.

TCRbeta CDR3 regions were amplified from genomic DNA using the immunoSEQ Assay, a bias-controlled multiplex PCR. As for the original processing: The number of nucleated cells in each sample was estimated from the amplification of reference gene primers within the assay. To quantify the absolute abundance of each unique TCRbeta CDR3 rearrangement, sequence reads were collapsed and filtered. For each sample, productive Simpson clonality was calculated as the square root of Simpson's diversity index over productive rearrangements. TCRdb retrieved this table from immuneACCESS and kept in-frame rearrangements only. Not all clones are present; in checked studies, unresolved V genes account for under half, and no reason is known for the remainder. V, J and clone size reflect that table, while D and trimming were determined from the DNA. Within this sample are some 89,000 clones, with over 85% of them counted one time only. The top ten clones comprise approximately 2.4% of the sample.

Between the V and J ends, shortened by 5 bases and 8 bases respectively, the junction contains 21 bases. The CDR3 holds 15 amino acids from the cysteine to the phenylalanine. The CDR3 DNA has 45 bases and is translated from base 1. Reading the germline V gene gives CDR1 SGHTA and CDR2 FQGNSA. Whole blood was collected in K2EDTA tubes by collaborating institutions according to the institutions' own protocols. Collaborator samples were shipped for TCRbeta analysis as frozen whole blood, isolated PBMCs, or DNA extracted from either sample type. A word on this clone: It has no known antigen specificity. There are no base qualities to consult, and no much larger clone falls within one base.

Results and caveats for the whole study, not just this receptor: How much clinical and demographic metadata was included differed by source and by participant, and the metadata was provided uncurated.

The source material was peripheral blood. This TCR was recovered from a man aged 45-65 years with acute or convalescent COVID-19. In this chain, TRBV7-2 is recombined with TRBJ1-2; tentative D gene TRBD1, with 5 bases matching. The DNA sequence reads TGTGCCAGCAGCCCCTCCCCGGGACTCCCGAGAGGCTACACCTTC. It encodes CASSPSPGLPRGYTF. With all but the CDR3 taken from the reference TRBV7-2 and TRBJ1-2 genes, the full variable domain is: GAGVSQSPSNKVTEKGKDVELRCDPISGHTALYWYRQSLGQGLEFLIYFQGNSAPDKSGLPSDRFSAERTGGSVSTLTIQRTQQEDSAVYLCASSPSPGLPRGYTFGSGTRLTVV.